The next 32 T cell receptor beta chains were all read from a single sample in a study of blood T cells in healthy people across ages. A sample-barcoded 5' primer and a J-beta primer mix were used in a second PCR of roughly 7 to 12 cycles. Each CDR3 protein gets one entry after TCRdb re-called the 5' RACE reads with MiXCR. The data hold hundreds of thousands of distinct CDR3 sequences, with about 42% observed a single time. The sample comprised blood. The receptors were sampled from a woman aged 60 to 75 in good health.

J is TRBJ1-1 and V is TRBV6-5; the match to TRBD1 covers 7 bases. This CDR3 region has 20 residues. Germline CDR1 reads MNHEY; CDR2 reads SVGAGI. V was clipped by 1 base and J by 2 bases; unmatched bases: 19. This CDR3 is CASSYLRAGTTTGENTEAFF. In nucleotides, the CDR3 is TGTGCCAGCAGTTACTTGAGGGCGGGAACCACTACAGGGGAAAACACTGAAGCTTTCTTT.

This clonotype was picked up a small number of times. The chain links TRBV11-2 to TRBJ1-2; no clear D gene. With 3 bases removed from V and 2 bases from J, the gap between germline ends came to 7 bases. The CDR3 has 13 amino acids. The germline V gene has CDR1 SGHAT and CDR2 FQNNGV. The CDR3 coding sequence is TGTGCCAGCAGCTTTGGGTACAACTATGGCTACACCTTC. Translated, it gives CASSFGYNYGYTF.

The chain carries TRBV28 and TRBJ1-4, with 8 positions matching TRBD1. The CDR3 spans 14 residues. V lost 5 bases and J lost 5; bases outside the gene matches: 4. The germline V gene has CDR1 MDHEN and CDR2 SYDVKM. CDR3 in DNA: TGTGCCAGCAGTCTCTGGACAGGGAATGAAAAACTGTTTTTT. Translating gives CASSLWTGNEKLFF.

There are a few counts of this clonotype. The rearrangement uses TRBV5-1 and TRBJ2-5, with D possibly being TRBD2 (5 bases). Germline V gene data show CDR1 as SGHRS and CDR2 as YFSETQ. Trimming took off 4 bases at V and 1 base at J, with 14 bases between the two ends. This CDR3 has 15 amino acids. The DNA of the CDR3 is TGCGCCAGCAGCCCCGCGGGTAGCAGCCAAGAGACCCAGTACTTC. Amino acid sequence: CASSPAGSSQETQYF.

Details on this clonotype: A much larger clone differs by one base, so this may be a read error. J is TRBJ2-4 and V is TRBV5-6; 11 bases line up with TRBD2. The DNA end lines up better with TRBJ2-7; the J call may be wrong. From germline, CDR1 is SGHDT and CDR2 YYEEEE. The CDR3 is 15 residues long. The CDR3 loop reads CASSSQGLAEDEQYF. CDR3 in DNA: TGTGCCAGCAGCTCCCAGGGACTAGCGGAGGACGAGCAGTACTTC.

J is TRBJ2-1 and V is TRBV6-2 or TRBV6-3, with no clear D. V was shortened by 5 bases and J by 8 bases, with 22 bases between the two germline ends. The CDR3 contains 16 residues. CDR1 is MNHEY, CDR2 SVGEGT, per germline. The CDR3 here is CASSTRSMSWVDEQFF. The CDR3 nucleotides are TGTGCCAGCAGTACCCGAAGCATGTCTTGGGTTGATGAGCAGTTCTTC.

This clonotype was seen repeatedly, ten times or more. This chain links TRBV5-1 with TRBJ2-5, with 7 bases lining up with TRBD1. V trimming: 5 bases; J trimming: 4 bases; junction bases outside the gene matches: 11. This CDR3 has 15 residues. Germline lookup yields CDR1 SGHRS and CDR2 YFSETQ. CDR3 in DNA: TGCGCCAGCAGTTTTTCCGGACAGGCGGGAGAGACCCAGTACTTC. As protein: CASSFSGQAGETQYF.

A few counts support this clonotype. This chain connects TRBV7-9 to TRBJ1-4, with unresolved D. The CDR3 runs to 14 residues. The V end lost 4 bases, the J end lost 7 bases, and 13 bases lay between the germline ends. In germline, CDR1 is SEHNR, CDR2 FQNEAQ (reference sequence). DNA of the CDR3: TGTGCCAGCAGCTGGGCCGGAGGTGGTGAAAAACTGTTTTTT. It specifies CASSWAGGGEKLFF.

This clonotype has a handful of counts. V usage is TRBV3-1 and J usage is TRBJ2-7, with D possibly TRBD2 on 6 matching bases. The V end lost 1 base, the J end lost 4 bases, and 11 bases lay between the germline ends. Germline V lookup: CDR1 LGHDT, CDR2 YNNKEL (reference sequence). The CDR3 consists of 14 residues. The CDR3 loop is CASSQVPGGYEQYF. For the CDR3, the DNA is TGTGCCAGCAGCCAAGTCCCCGGAGGGTACGAGCAGTACTTC.

This clonotype was observed at least ten times. V and J are TRBV7-9 and TRBJ2-7, with D hard to call. The V gene lost 3 bases and the J gene lost 5 bases, with 5 bases spanning the gap. Germline V gene sequence: CDR1 SEHNR, CDR2 FQNEAQ (reference sequence). CDR3 length equals 11 residues. CDR3 DNA: TGTGCCAGCAGCTTGACGGACGAGCAGTACTTC. Residues: CASSLTDEQYF.

In this sample, this clonotype turned up many times. V is TRBV29-1 and J is TRBJ2-1; perhaps TRBD2 as D (6 bases). V shed 6 bases and J shed 0 bases, with 12 bases lying between them. The CDR3 consists of 14 residues. The germline V gene has CDR1 SQVTM and CDR2 ANQGSEA. The CDR3 DNA follows: TGCAGCGTGAAACGGGGGAGCTCCTACAATGAGCAGTTCTTC. This encodes CSVKRGSSYNEQFF.

V and J are TRBV12-3 or TRBV12-4 and TRBJ2-1, with D maybe TRBD1 (6 bases). Trimming pared 10 bases from V and 8 bases from J, leaving 21 bases between. The CDR3 runs to 14 residues. The DNA for the CDR3 is TGTGCCACCAGGGCTCAGGGACATTCTGATGAGCAGTTCTTC. Translating gives CATRAQGHSDEQFF.

V is TRBV7-3 and J is TRBJ2-3; no clear D. In germline, CDR1 is SGHTA, CDR2 FQGTGA. The CDR3 consists of 13 residues. The ends were cut back, 5 bases at V and 5 bases at J, with 11 bases in the middle. CDR3 nucleotides: TGTGCCAGCAGCCCATCCGAAGAAGATACGCAGTATTTT. Translation: CASSPSEEDTQYF.

This clonotype was seen many times. CDR3 sequence (DNA): TGCGCCAGCAGCCAAGAGGAACGGGGGCCGGTGGCCAATGAGCAGTTCTTC. Translation gives CASSQEERGPVANEQFF. The chain combines TRBV4-3 with TRBJ2-1; D possibly matches TRBD1 or TRBD2 (6 bases each). This CDR3 comprises 17 residues. Germline lookup yields CDR1 LGHNA and CDR2 YSLEER. V was clipped by 0 bases and J by 6 bases, with 18 bases between them.

This sequence joins TRBV24-1 and TRBJ2-1, with 7 bases identical to TRBD2. V shed 2 bases, J shed 2 bases, and the junction held 2 bases outside the gene matches. CDR3 length: 15 residues. Germline V gene sequence: CDR1 KGHDR, CDR2 SFDVKD. Here the CDR3 DNA reads TGTGCCACCAGTGATTGGGGGGGGGCCTACAATGAGCAGTTCTTC. It yields the protein CATSDWGGAYNEQFF.

At least ten counts were recorded for this clonotype. V gene TRBV7-2 combines with J gene TRBJ2-7, with TRBD1 matching over 7 bases. The CDR3 covers 14 residues. In germline, CDR1 is SGHTA, CDR2 FQGNSA. Trimming removed 1 base from V and 2 bases from J; junction bases left unmatched: 2. CDR3 nucleotides: TGTGCCAGCAGCTTAGGGGGACAGCCCTACGAGCAGTACTTC. This sequence encodes CASSLGGQPYEQYF.

For this clonotype: This may come from a read error, since a much larger clone is one base off. The chain recombines TRBV27 with TRBJ1-2; D gene unclear. The CDR3 totals 13 residues. V lost 5 bases to trimming and J lost 1 base, with 8 bases between them. Germline V gives CDR1 MNHEY, CDR2 SMNVEV (reference sequence). CDR3 sequence reads: CASSGDNNYGYTF. DNA for the CDR3: TGTGCCAGCAGTGGCGACAATAACTATGGCTACACCTTC.

The chain employs TRBV2 and TRBJ1-4, with D uncertain. Trimming removed 7 bases at V and 8 bases at J, with 17 bases between. The CDR3 has 14 residues. The germline V gene encodes CDR1 SNHLY and CDR2 FYNNEI. Written as DNA, the CDR3 is TGTGCCAGCATTGCGGGTTTTTGGGAAGAAAAACTGTTTTTT. Its translation: CASIAGFWEEKLFF.

This clonotype was seen a handful of times. V is TRBV27 and J is TRBJ2-7; unclear D gene. The CDR3 loop spans 12 amino acids. Germline CDR1 reads MNHEY; CDR2 reads SMNVEV (reference sequence). Trimming left V 10 bases short and J 6 bases short, with 16 bases between. The CDR3 is CANPPPCGEQYF. Here the CDR3 DNA reads TGTGCCAACCCACCCCCCTGTGGCGAGCAGTACTTC.

There are a few counts of this clonotype. The rearrangement uses TRBV11-3 and TRBJ2-1, with D tentatively TRBD2 (6 bases). CDR1 SGHNT and CDR2 YENEEA come from the germline V gene. This CDR3 is built from 16 residues. Trimming removed 5 bases at V and 5 bases at J, with 19 bases between. The CDR3 loop is CASSRGGGTQDNEQFF. Written as DNA, the CDR3 is TGTGCCAGCAGCCGAGGTGGAGGGACCCAGGACAATGAGCAGTTCTTC. The whole variable domain, remainder taken from reference TRBV11-3 and TRBJ2-1, is EAGVVQSPRYKIIEKKQPVAFWCNPISGHNTLYWYLQNLGQGPELLIRYENEEAVDDSQLPKDRFSAERLKGVDSTLKIQPAELGDSAVYLCASSRGGGTQDNEQFFGPGTRLTVL.

This clonotype turned up a few times. In nucleotides, the CDR3 is TGTGCCAGCAGCCCGGTATGGTCGGGACTAACCTTCGATGAGCAGTTCTTC. Translation: CASSPVWSGLTFDEQFF. The gene calls are TRBV7-9 and TRBJ2-1, with 7 bases that match TRBD2. The CDR3 runs 17 residues. CDR1 and CDR2 from the germline V gene are SEHNR and FQNEAQ (reference sequence). Trimming took 5 bases from V and 8 from J; bases not matched to a gene: 18. Together with reference TRBV7-9 and TRBJ2-1, the CDR3 gives the full variable domain: DTGVSQNPRHKITKRGQNVTFRCDPISEHNRLYWYRQTLGQGPEFLTYFQNEAQLEKSRLLSDRFSAERPKGSFSTLEIQRTEQGDSAMYLCASSPVWSGLTFDEQFFGPGTRLTVL.

This sequence joins TRBV6-6 and TRBJ1-1; D not certain. The CDR3 totals 14 residues. Trimming cost V 8 bases and J 3 bases, with 16 bases left between them. The germline CDR1 and CDR2 sequences are MNHNY and SVGAGI (reference sequence). The CDR3 DNA reads as TGTGCCAGCTTCCTGGGTGTGAAGGACACTGAAGCTTTCTTT. Protein product: CASFLGVKDTEAFF.

With regard to this clonotype: Compared with germline, one end of the junction differs, possibly owing to a read error. This chain links TRBV7-7 with TRBJ2-1; 9 bases line up with TRBD1. This CDR3 is built from 15 residues. The germline CDR1 and CDR2 sequences are SSHAT and FNYEAQ (reference sequence). The CDR3 spells CASSWGMGQGNEQFF. The DNA for the CDR3 is TGTGCTAGCAGCTGGGGTATGGGACAGGGCAATGAGCAGTTCTTC.

The chain combines TRBV29-1 with TRBJ2-1; TRBD2 agrees at 9 bases. The J segment lost 4 bases and the V segment lost 2 bases, leaving 3 bases of the junction unmatched. This CDR3 has 14 residues. Looked up from germline, CDR1 is SQVTM and CDR2 is ANQGSEA. CDR3 sequence: CSVEFLAGYNEQFF. The CDR3 bases are TGCAGCGTTGAATTTCTAGCGGGATACAATGAGCAGTTCTTC.

The V gene is TRBV10-3, the J gene TRBJ2-1; 10 bases are shared with TRBD2. CDR1 is ENHRY and CDR2 is SYGVKD in the germline V gene. The CDR3 is 15 residues long. The ends lost 10 bases at V and 7 bases at J; junction bases unmatched: 13. DNA for the CDR3: TGTGCCACCCTATCCGGGACTAGCGCGCTTAATGAGCAGTTCTTC. Translated, it gives CATLSGTSALNEQFF.

This chain joins TRBV6-5 and TRBJ1-2; perhaps TRBD1 as D (5 bases). CDR1 MNHEY and CDR2 SVGAGI come from the germline V gene. V lost 2 bases to trimming and J lost 4 bases, with 8 bases between them. The CDR3 has 13 residues. The DNA for the CDR3 is TGTGCCAGCAGTTACGGGGCCTCCTATGGCTACACCTTC. Its protein product is CASSYGASYGYTF.

With respect to this clonotype: A much larger clone sits a single nucleotide away, making a read error possible. The V call is TRBV9, the J call TRBJ2-7; D may correspond to TRBD1 or TRBD2 (5 bases each). Looked up from germline, CDR1 is SGDLS and CDR2 is YYNGEE. CDR3 length: 15 residues. The CDR3 spells CAGSVGTQETYEQYF. The CDR3, as DNA: TGTGCCGGCAGCGTAGGGACCCAGGAGACCTACGAGCAGTACTTC.

The V call is TRBV3-1, the J call TRBJ2-7; TRBD2 is a possible D gene (5 bases). V shed 1 base and J shed 2 bases, with 12 bases lying between them. Germline V gives CDR1 LGHDT, CDR2 YNNKEL (reference sequence). The CDR3 runs to 15 residues. This chain's CDR3 is CASSQGRAAAYEQYF. CDR3 sequence (DNA): TGTGCCAGCAGCCAAGGCCGGGCAGCGGCCTACGAGCAGTACTTC.

The chain couples TRBV27 to TRBJ2-3, with 8 positions matching TRBD2. V lost 5 bases to trimming and J lost 7 bases; unmatched junction nucleotides: 11. This CDR3 has 15 residues. Germline V gene lookup returns CDR1 MNHEY and CDR2 SMNVEV (reference sequence). The CDR3 bases are TGTGCCAGCAGTCGGACTGGCGGGGGGCTTTATACGCAGTATTTT. Translation: CASSRTGGGLYTQYF.

The chain combines TRBV2 with TRBJ2-3; TRBD2 agrees at 7 bases. The trim removed 2 bases at V and 1 base at J, leaving 6 bases unmatched. This CDR3 has 16 residues. Germline V CDR1 and CDR2: SNHLY, FYNNEI. The CDR3 sequence: CASSEQRGRGTDTQYF. CDR3 nucleotides: TGTGCCAGCAGTGAACAGCGGGGTAGAGGCACAGATACGCAGTATTTT.

This clonotype has only one observation. This chain uses TRBV7-2 with TRBJ1-2, with a tentative D call TRBD1 (6 bases). Germline V lookup: CDR1 SGHTA, CDR2 FQGNSA. The CDR3 is 13 amino acids. The V and J ends lost 3 bases and 7 bases respectively, with 12 bases between them. CDR3 nucleotide sequence: TGTGCCAGCAGCTTCCCAGGGGTCGCTGGCTACACCTTC. It is translated as CASSFPGVAGYTF.

About this clonotype itself: A much more abundant neighbour one base away suggests this may be a read error. The rearrangement links TRBV29-1 to TRBJ2-5; TRBD1 matches 8 bases. The CDR3 extends over 14 amino acids. The germline gives CDR1 SQVTM, CDR2 ANQGSEA. The CDR3 here is CSIEGQAYQETQYF. The CDR3 DNA sequence: TGCAGCATTGAGGGACAGGCGTACCAAGAGACCCAGTACTTC.